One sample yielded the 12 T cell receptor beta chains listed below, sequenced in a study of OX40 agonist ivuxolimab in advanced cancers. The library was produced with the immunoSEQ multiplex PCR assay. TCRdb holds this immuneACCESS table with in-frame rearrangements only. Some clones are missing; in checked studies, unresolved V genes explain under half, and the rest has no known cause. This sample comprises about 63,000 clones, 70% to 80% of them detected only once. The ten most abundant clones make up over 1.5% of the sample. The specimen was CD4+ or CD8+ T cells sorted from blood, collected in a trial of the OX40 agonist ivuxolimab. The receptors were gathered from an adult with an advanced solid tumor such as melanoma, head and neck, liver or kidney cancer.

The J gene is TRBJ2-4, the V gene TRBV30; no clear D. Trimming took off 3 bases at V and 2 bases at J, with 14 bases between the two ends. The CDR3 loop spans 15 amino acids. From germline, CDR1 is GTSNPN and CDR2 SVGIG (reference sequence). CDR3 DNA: TGTGCCTGGAGCGTCAGGCAGCCATCCAAAAACATTCAGTACTTC. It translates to CAWSVRQPSKNIQYF.

The CDR3 loop is CASTSGTSGKETQYF. The CDR3 DNA reads TGTGCCAGCACCTCCGGGACTAGCGGGAAGGAGACCCAGTACTTC. The chain couples TRBV28 to TRBJ2-5; 13 bases are a match to TRBD2. CDR3 length: 15 residues. The junction had 7 bases not matched to a gene; V was cut back by 7 bases and J by 5 bases. In germline, CDR1 is MDHEN, CDR2 SYDVKM.

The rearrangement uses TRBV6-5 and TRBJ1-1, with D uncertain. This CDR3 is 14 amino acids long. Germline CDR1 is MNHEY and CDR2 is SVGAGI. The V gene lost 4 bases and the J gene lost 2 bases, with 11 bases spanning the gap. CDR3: CASSSPNPNTEAFF. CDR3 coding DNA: TGTGCCAGCAGTTCCCCGAACCCTAACACTGAAGCTTTCTTT.

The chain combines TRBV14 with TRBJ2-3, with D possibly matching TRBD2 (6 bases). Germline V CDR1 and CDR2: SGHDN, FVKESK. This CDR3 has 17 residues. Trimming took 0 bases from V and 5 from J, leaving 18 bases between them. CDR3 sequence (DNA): TGTGCCAGCAGCCAAGATCGGGGGACCTTCCTACTAGATACGCAGTATTTT. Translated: CASSQDRGTFLLDTQYF. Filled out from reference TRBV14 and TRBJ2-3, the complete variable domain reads EAGVTQFPSHSVIEKGQTVTLRCDPISGHDNLYWYRRVMGKEIKFLLHFVKESKQDESGMPNNRFLAERTGGTYSTLKVQPAELEDSGVYFCASSQDRGTFLLDTQYFGPGTRLTVL.

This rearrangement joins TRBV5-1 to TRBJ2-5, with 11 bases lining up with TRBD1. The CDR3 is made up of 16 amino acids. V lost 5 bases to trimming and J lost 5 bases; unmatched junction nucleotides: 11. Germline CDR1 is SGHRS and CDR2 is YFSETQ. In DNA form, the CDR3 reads TGCGCCAGCAGAACAAGGACAGGGGGCGGTTGGGAGACCCAGTACTTC. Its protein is CASRTRTGGGWETQYF.

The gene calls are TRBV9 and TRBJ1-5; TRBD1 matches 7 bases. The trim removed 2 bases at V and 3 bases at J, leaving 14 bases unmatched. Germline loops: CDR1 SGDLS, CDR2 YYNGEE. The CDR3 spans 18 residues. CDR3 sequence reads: CASSVSQDRRRANQPQHF. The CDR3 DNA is TGTGCCAGCAGCGTTAGTCAGGACAGGCGTAGGGCCAATCAGCCCCAGCATTTT. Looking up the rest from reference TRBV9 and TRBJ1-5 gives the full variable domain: DSGVTQTPKHLITATGQRVTLRCSPRSGDLSVYWYQQSLDQGLQFLIQYYNGEERAKGNILERFSAQQFPDLHSELNLSSLELGDSALYFCASSVSQDRRRANQPQHFGDGTRLSIL.

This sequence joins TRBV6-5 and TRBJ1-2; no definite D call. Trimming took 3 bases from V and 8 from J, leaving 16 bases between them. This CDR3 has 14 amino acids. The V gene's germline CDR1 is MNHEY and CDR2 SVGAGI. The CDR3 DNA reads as TGTGCCAGCAGTTATACGGGTGGGGAACTCGGCTACACCTTC. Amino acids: CASSYTGGELGYTF.

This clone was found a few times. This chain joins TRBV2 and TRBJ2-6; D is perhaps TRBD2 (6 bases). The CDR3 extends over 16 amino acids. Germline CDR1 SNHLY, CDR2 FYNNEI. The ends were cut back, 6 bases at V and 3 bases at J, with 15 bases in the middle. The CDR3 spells CASSMEGVSGANVLTF. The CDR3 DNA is TGTGCCAGCAGCATGGAGGGTGTGAGTGGGGCCAACGTCCTGACTTTC.

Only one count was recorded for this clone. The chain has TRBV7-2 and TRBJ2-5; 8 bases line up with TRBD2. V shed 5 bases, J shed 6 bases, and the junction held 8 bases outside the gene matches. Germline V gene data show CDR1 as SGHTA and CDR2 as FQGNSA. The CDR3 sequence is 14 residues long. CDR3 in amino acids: CASSKTGGPQTQYF. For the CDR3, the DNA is TGTGCCAGCAGCAAAACGGGGGGGCCTCAGACCCAGTACTTC.

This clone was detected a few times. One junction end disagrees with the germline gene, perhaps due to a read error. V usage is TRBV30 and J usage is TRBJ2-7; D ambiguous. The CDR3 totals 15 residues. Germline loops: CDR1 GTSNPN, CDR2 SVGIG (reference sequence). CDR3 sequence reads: CACSETAGTPYEQYF. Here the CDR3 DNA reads TGTGCCTGTAGTGAGACTGCCGGTACTCCCTACGAGCAGTACTTC.

This chain's CDR3 is CASSSGRETSMAYEQFF. CDR3 nucleotides: TGTGCCAGCAGCTCTGGGCGGGAGACTTCGATGGCCTATGAGCAGTTCTTC. V is TRBV7-9 and J is TRBJ2-1, with 7 bases identical to TRBD2. This CDR3 is built from 17 residues. Germline lookup yields CDR1 SEHNR and CDR2 FQNEAQ (reference sequence). J gave up 8 bases and V 4 bases, and 17 bases lay outside the gene matches.

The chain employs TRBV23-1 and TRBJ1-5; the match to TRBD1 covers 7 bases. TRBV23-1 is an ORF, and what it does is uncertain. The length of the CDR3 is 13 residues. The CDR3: CALRGQQNQPQHF. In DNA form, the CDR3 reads TGCGCTTTGAGGGGACAGCAAAATCAGCCCCAGCATTTT.